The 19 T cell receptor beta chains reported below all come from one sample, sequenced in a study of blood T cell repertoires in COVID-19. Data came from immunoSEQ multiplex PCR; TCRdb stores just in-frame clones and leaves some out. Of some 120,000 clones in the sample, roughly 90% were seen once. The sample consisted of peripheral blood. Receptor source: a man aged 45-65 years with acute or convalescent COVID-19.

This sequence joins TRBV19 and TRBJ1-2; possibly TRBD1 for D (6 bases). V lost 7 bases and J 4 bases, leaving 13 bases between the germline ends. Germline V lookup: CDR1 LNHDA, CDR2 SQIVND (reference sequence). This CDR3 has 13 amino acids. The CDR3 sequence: CASKDSPFYGYTF. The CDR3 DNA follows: TGTGCCAGTAAGGACAGCCCTTTCTATGGCTACACCTTC.

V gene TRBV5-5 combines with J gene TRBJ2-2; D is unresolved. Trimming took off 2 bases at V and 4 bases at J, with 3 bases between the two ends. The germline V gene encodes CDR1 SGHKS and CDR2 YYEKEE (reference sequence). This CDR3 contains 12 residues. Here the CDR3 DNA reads TGTGCCAGCAGCTTCCTCACCGGGGAGCTGTTTTTT. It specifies CASSFLTGELFF.

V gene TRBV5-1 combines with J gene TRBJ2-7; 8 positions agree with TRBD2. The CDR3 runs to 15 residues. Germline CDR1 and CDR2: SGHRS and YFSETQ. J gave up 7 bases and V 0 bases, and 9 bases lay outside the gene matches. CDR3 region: CASSLGLAMSPEQYF. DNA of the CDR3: TGCGCCAGCAGCTTGGGACTAGCGATGAGCCCGGAGCAGTACTTC.

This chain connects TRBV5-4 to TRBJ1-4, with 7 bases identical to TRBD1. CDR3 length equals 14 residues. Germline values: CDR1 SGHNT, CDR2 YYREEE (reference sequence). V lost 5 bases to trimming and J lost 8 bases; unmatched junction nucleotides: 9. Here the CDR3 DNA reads TGTGCCAGCAGTTCGGGACAGCTTGTCGAAAAACTGTTTTTT. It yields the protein CASSSGQLVEKLFF.

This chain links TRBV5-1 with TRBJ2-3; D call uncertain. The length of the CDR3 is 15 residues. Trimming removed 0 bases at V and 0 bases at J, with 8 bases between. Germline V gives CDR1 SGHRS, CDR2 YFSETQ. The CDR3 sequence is CASSLGLSSTDTQYF. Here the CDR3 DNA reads TGCGCCAGCAGCTTGGGACTTTCTAGCACAGATACGCAGTATTTT. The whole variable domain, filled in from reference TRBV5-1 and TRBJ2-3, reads KAGVTQTPRYLIKTRGQQVTLSCSPISGHRSVSWYQQTPGQGLQFLFEYFSETQRNKGNFPGRFSGRQFSNSRSEMNVSTLELGDSALYLCASSLGLSSTDTQYFGPGTRLTVL.

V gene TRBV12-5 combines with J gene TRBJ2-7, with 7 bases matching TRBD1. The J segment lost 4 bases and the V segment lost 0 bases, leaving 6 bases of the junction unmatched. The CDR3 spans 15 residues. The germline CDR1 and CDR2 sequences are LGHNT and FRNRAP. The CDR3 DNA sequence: TGTGCTAGTGGTTTGGTAAGGGGACAGAAATACGAGCAGTACTTC. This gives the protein CASGLVRGQKYEQYF.

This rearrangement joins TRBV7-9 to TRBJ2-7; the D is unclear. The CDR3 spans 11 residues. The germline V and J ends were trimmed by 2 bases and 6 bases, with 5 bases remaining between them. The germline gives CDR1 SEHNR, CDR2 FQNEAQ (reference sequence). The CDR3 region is CASSLQSEQYF. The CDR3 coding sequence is TGTGCCAGCAGCTTACAATCCGAGCAGTACTTC.

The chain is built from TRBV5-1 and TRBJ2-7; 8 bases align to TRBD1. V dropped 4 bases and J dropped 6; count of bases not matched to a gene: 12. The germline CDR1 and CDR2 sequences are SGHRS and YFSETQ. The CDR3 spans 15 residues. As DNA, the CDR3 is TGCGCCAGCAGCGGAGCCGCCCATGGACAGGGCGAGCAGTACTTC. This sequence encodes CASSGAAHGQGEQYF.

The CDR3: CASSLSRGFRYGYTF. The CDR3 DNA follows: TGTGCCAGCAGCTTGAGCAGGGGGTTCCGCTATGGCTACACCTTC. This rearrangement joins TRBV7-2 to TRBJ1-2; 7 positions agree with TRBD1. The V gene end was trimmed by 3 bases and the J gene end by 4 bases; junction bases not matched to a gene: 8. The CDR3 covers 15 residues. Germline loops: CDR1 SGHTA, CDR2 FQGNSA.

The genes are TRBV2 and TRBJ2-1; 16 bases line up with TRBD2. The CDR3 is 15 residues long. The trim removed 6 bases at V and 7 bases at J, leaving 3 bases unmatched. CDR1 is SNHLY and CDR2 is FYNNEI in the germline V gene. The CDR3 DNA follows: TGTGCCAGCAGCGGGACTAGCGGGAGGGCAAATGAGCAGTTCTTC. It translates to CASSGTSGRANEQFF.

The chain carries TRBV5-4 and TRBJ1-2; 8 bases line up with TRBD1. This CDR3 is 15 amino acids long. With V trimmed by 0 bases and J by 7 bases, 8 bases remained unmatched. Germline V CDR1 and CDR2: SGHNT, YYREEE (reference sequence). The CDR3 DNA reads TGTGCCAGCAGCTTGGATAGGGGACAGGTCGGTGGCTACACCTTC. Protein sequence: CASSLDRGQVGGYTF.

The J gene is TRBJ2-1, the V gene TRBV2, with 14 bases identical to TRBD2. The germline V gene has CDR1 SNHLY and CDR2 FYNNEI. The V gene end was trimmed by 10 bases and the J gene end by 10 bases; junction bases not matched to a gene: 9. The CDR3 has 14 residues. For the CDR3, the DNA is TGTGCCACGTCCGGGACTAGCGGGAGCGGGGAGCAGTTCTTC. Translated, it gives CATSGTSGSGEQFF. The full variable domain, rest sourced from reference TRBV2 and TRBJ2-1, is EPEVTQTPSHQVTQMGQEVILRCVPISNHLYFYWYRQILGQKVEFLVSFYNNEISEKSEIFDDQFSVERPDGSNFTLKIRSTKLEDSAMYFCATSGTSGSGEQFFGPGTRLTVL.

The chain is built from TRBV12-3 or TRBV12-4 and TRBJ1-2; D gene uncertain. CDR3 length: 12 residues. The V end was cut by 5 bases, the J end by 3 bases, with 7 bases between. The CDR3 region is CASSMADYGYTF. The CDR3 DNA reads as TGTGCCAGCAGTATGGCGGACTATGGCTACACCTTC.

The CDR3 bases are TGTGCCAGCAGCGTAGGCGCTAGCGGGAGCGGTCCCGGGGAGCTGTTTTTT. Amino acids: CASSVGASGSGPGELFF. The rearrangement joins TRBV9 to TRBJ2-2; TRBD2 aligns across 10 bases. This CDR3 region has 17 residues. After removal of 0 bases from V and 6 bases from J, the junction contained 8 bases not matched to a gene. Germline V CDR1 and CDR2: SGDLS, YYNGEE.

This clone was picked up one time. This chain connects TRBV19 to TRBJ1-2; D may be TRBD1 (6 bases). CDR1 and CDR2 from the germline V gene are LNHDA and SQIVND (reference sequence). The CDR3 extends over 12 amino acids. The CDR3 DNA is TGTGCTACAAGATCAGGGGTCTATGGCTACACCTTC. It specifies CATRSGVYGYTF. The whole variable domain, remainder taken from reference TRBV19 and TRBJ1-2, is DGGITQSPKYLFRKEGQNVTLSCEQNLNHDAMYWYRQDPGQGLRLIYYSQIVNDFQKGDIAEGYSVSREKKESFPLTVTSAQKNPTAFYLCATRSGVYGYTFGSGTRLTVV.

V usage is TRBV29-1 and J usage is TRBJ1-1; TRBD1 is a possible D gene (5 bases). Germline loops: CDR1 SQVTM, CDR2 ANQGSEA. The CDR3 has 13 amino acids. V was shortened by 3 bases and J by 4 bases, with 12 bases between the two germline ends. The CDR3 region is CSVEGGLSTEAFF. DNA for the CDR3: TGCAGCGTTGAGGGGGGTTTGAGCACTGAAGCTTTCTTT.

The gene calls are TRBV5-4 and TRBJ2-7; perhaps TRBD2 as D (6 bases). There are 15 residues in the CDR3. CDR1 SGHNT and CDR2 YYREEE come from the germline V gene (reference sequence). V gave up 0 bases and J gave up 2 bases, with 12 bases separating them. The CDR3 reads CASSLGAGRAYEQYF. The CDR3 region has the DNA TGTGCCAGCAGCTTGGGAGCGGGCCGAGCCTACGAGCAGTACTTC.

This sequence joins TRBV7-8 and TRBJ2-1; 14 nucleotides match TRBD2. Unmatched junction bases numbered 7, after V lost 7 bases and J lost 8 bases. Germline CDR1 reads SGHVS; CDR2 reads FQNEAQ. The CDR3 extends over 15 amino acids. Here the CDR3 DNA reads TGTGCCAGCACCACCGGGACTAGCGGGAGTCATGAGCAGTTCTTC. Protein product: CASTTGTSGSHEQFF.

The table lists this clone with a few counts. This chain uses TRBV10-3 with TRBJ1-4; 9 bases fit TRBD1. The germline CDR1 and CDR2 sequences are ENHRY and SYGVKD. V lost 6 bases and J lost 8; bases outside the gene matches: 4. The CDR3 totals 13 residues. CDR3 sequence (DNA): TGTGCCATCAGCCTGGACAGGGGAGAAAAACTGTTTTTT. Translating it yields CAISLDRGEKLFF.